This TCR beta chain is drawn from a study of regulatory T cells in long-lasting Graves disease. Trimming at V came to 3 bases and at J to 0 bases, leaving 4 bases not matched to a gene. The CDR3 extends over 15 amino acids. Germline V gene lookup returns CDR1 LGHNA and CDR2 YSLEER. Arm-PCR of CDR3 regions with iRepertoire HTBI primers generated TCR beta libraries. TCRdb re-derived calls from the multiplex PCR reads in MiXCR, one entry per CDR3 protein. The sample carries some 300,000 distinct CDR3 sequences, 22% recorded once. Time point defined: persistent/refractory GD, antithyroid drugs over 5 years with positive TRAb. The authors made the TCR library using RNA they extracted from PBMCs.

The material sequenced was peripheral blood mononuclear cells (PBMCs), taken when the disease was refractory, from a patient treated with antithyroid drugs. The sequence derives from a female donor with Graves disease. The V gene is TRBV4-3, the J gene TRBJ2-7, with TRBD1 identical over 8 bases. CDR3 loop: CASSQRQGSSYEQYF. The CDR3 bases are TGCGCCAGCAGCCAGCGACAGGGGAGCTCCTACGAGCAGTACTTC.